These T cell receptor beta chains were read from a single sample in a study of blood T cell repertoires in COVID-19. Assay: immunoSEQ multiplex PCR; the TCRdb copy retains only in-frame clones and omits some. The repertoire includes some 490,000 clones, about nine tenths of them detected once, and 6.5% to 8.5% sits in the top ten. Input material: PBMCs or T cells enriched from blood (not recorded which). These receptors all stem from a woman aged 60-70 years who had recovered from COVID-19. The CDR3 runs from the conserved cysteine through the conserved F or W. Fields, in order: D gene, J gene, V gene, clone size, CDR3 protein, CDR3 DNA. D genes are given only for firm matches. For some rows the clone size is stated as once, few or many, or as a class when expanded; others skip it.

. TRBJ2-3 TRBV7-9 . CASSLGVADLTDTQYF TGTGCCAGCAGCTTAGGGGTAGCGGACCTCACAGATACGCAGTATTTT
TRBD1 TRBJ2-2 TRBV27 . CASTPDRSYLANTGELFF TGTGCCAGCACTCCGGACAGGTCCTACCTCGCGAACACCGGGGAGCTGTTTTTT
TRBD2 TRBJ2-3 TRBV6-5 . CASSGLAVADTQYF TGTGCCAGCAGCGGACTAGCGGTCGCAGATACGCAGTATTTT
. TRBJ2-1 TRBV10-1 . CASSESRGALNEQFF TGCGCCAGCAGTGAGTCTCGGGGGGCCCTAAATGAGCAGTTCTTC
TRBD1 TRBJ2-2 TRBV29-1 . CSVRQGMNTGELFF TGCAGCGTTCGACAGGGGATGAACACCGGGGAGCTGTTTTTT
. TRBJ1-2 TRBV2 . CASSYTGAYGYTF TGTGCCAGCAGCTATACAGGAGCATATGGCTACACCTTC
TRBD1 TRBJ1-4 TRBV5-8 . CASSLTGGPNEKLFF TGTGCCAGCAGCCTGACAGGGGGCCCGAATGAAAAACTGTTTTTT
TRBD1 TRBJ1-6 TRBV2 . CASSGGLGTGYSPLHF TGTGCCAGCAGTGGGGGCCTAGGGACAGGGTACTCACCCCTCCACTTT
TRBD2 TRBJ2-3 TRBV19 . CASSIGTGGAGDTQYF TGTGCCAGTAGTATAGGTACGGGGGGTGCAGGGGATACGCAGTATTTT
TRBD1 TRBJ2-4 TRBV27 . CASTVGQAKLAKNIQYF TGTGCCAGCACTGTAGGACAGGCGAAACTAGCCAAAAACATTCAGTACTTC
TRBD2 TRBJ2-3 TRBV2 once CASTRGAGADTQYF TGTGCCAGCACGCGGGGGGCCGGGGCAGATACGCAGTATTTT
. TRBJ1-2 TRBV16 . CASSQGQLYGYTF TGTGCCAGCAGCCAAGGACAGCTCTATGGCTACACCTTC
. TRBJ1-1 TRBV5-1 . CASPPVGEENTEAFF TGCGCCAGCCCTCCGGTAGGGGAGGAGAACACTGAAGCTTTCTTT
. TRBJ2-3 TRBV5-1 . CASSRKGGGSTDTQYF TGCGCCAGCAGCCGCAAGGGAGGGGGGAGCACAGATACGCAGTATTTT
. TRBJ1-1 TRBV6-5 . CASSYSPGSTEAFF TGTGCCAGCAGTTACTCGCCAGGGTCCACTGAAGCTTTCTTT
TRBD1 TRBJ2-3 TRBV2 . CASSGRQGVGDTQYF TGTGCCAGCAGTGGACGACAGGGGGTGGGAGATACGCAGTATTTT
. TRBJ2-3 TRBV29-1 once CSVDWWQGADTQYF TGCAGCGTTGACTGGTGGCAGGGTGCAGATACGCAGTATTTT
TRBD1 TRBJ1-6 TRBV6-6 . CASSRQGTAAFNSPLHF TGTGCCAGCAGTCGACAGGGTACCGCCGCTTTCAATTCACCCCTCCACTTT
. TRBJ1-2 TRBV6-5 . CASRGRGSSPGYTF TGTGCCAGCAGGGGAAGGGGGAGCTCTCCTGGCTACACCTTC
TRBD1 TRBJ1-1 TRBV7-8 . CASSPLQGYTEAFF TGTGCCAGCAGCCCCTTACAGGGGTACACTGAAGCTTTCTTT
. TRBJ1-5 TRBV19 . CASSSGTLNQPQHF TGTGCCAGTAGTAGTGGGACACTTAATCAGCCCCAGCATTTT
TRBD1 TRBJ1-6 TRBV23-1 . CASSQLISRIYKQGASPLHF TGCGCCAGCAGTCAACTTATCTCCCGAATCTATAAACAGGGGGCATCACCCCTCCACTTT
. TRBJ2-3 TRBV6-5 . CASSTLAVDTQYF TGTGCCAGCAGTACGTTAGCGGTAGATACGCAGTATTTT
. TRBJ2-1 TRBV14 . CASSLGSGKAAYNEQFF TGTGCCAGCAGCCTGGGTAGCGGCAAAGCGGCCTACAATGAGCAGTTCTTC
TRBD2 TRBJ2-3 TRBV3-1/TRBV3-2 once CASSQVGGADTQYF TGTGCCAGCAGCCAAGTGGGGGGGGCAGATACGCAGTATTTT
. TRBJ1-6 TRBV5-1 . CASSLGLLNSPLHF TGCGCCAGCAGCTTGGGACTCTTAAATTCACCCCTCCACTTT
TRBD1 TRBJ1-1 TRBV9 . CASSPSTGGDTEAFF TGTGCCAGCAGCCCCTCGACAGGGGGCGACACTGAAGCTTTCTTT
TRBD1 TRBJ1-4 TRBV5-6 . CASSISQGPKLFF TGTGCCAGCAGCATTTCACAGGGGCCAAAACTGTTTTTT
TRBD1 TRBJ2-7 TRBV14 . CASSHPRGPRYEQYF TGTGCCAGCAGCCATCCCAGGGGGCCGCGCTACGAGCAGTACTTC
TRBD1 TRBJ1-5 TRBV18 . CASSSGTGYQPQHF TGTGCCAGCTCATCTGGGACAGGGTATCAGCCCCAGCATTTT
TRBD2 TRBJ2-5 TRBV7-9 . CASSSRLAGLQETQYF TGTGCCAGCAGCTCTCGACTAGCGGGGCTCCAAGAGACCCAGTACTTC
. TRBJ1-1 TRBV27 . CASSPGQRNTEAFF TGTGCCAGCAGTCCGGGTCAGAGGAACACTGAAGCTTTCTTT
. TRBJ1-2 TRBV5-1 . CASSLGGGAFGYTF TGCGCCAGCAGCTTGGGGGGAGGTGCTTTCGGCTACACCTTC
. TRBJ1-2 TRBV7-9 . CASRPSRTAGYTF TGTGCCAGCAGGCCTAGTCGGACAGCGGGCTACACCTTC
TRBD1 TRBJ1-2 TRBV30 . CACRQGPNYGYTF TGTGCCTGCCGACAGGGGCCTAACTATGGCTACACCTTC
TRBD1 TRBJ1-2 TRBV6-5 once CASRGQIFYGYTF TGTGCCAGCAGGGGACAGATCTTCTATGGCTACACCTTC
. TRBJ1-5 TRBV4-1 . CASSQITGTPNQPQHF TGCGCCAGCAGCCAAATCACCGGGACACCAAATCAGCCCCAGCATTTT
TRBD2 TRBJ2-1 TRBV2 . CASAGGNEQFF TGTGCCAGCGCGGGGGGCAATGAGCAGTTCTTC
TRBD2 TRBJ2-5 TRBV11-2 . CASSLDSLAGVETQYF TGTGCCAGCAGCCTCGACTCCTTAGCGGGGGTTGAGACCCAGTACTTC
. TRBJ2-5 TRBV3-1/TRBV3-2 once CASSHYGGQETQYF TGTGCCAGCAGCCATTACGGTGGCCAAGAGACCCAGTACTTC
. TRBJ1-5 TRBV5-1 . CASSRGGDSNQPQHF TGCGCCAGCAGCAGGGGGGGAGATAGCAATCAGCCCCAGCATTTT
. TRBJ2-1 TRBV7-9 . CASSPVTSSYNEQFF TGTGCCAGCAGCCCAGTGACAAGCTCCTACAATGAGCAGTTCTTC
. TRBJ1-3 TRBV14 . CASSQAYSGNTIYF TGTGCCAGCAGCCAAGCGTACTCCGGAAACACCATATATTTT
. TRBJ1-5 TRBV6-6 . CASSYSQGYQPQHF TGTGCCAGCAGTTATTCCCAGGGGTACCAGCCCCAGCATTTT
. TRBJ2-6 TRBV10-3 once CAISERSVSGANVLTF TGTGCCATCAGTGAGAGATCGGTGTCTGGGGCCAACGTCCTGACTTTC
. TRBJ2-1 TRBV9 . CASSVVPGSYNEQFF TGTGCCAGCAGCGTAGTCCCCGGCTCCTACAATGAGCAGTTCTTC
TRBD1 TRBJ2-2 TRBV27 . CASTRSQGVTGELFF TGTGCCAGCACCCGCTCGCAGGGGGTCACCGGGGAGCTGTTTTTT
. TRBJ1-5 TRBV10-3 few CAISESGSQGKNQPQHF TGTGCCATCAGTGAGTCGGGTTCTCAGGGAAAAAATCAGCCCCAGCATTTT
TRBD1 TRBJ2-2 TRBV6-1 . CASSNRGSNTGELFF TGTGCCAGCAGTAACAGGGGTTCGAACACCGGGGAGCTGTTTTTT
TRBD1 TRBJ1-2 TRBV5-1 . CASSAGGQVYGYTF TGCGCCAGCAGCGCAGGGGGCCAGGTCTATGGCTACACCTTC
TRBD1 TRBJ2-7 TRBV4-1 . CASSQIRGTYEQYF TGCGCCAGCAGCCAAATCAGGGGGACCTACGAGCAGTACTTC
. TRBJ2-7 TRBV4-1 few CASSQDGRSEQYF TGCGCCAGCAGCCAAGATGGGAGGAGCGAGCAGTACTTC
. TRBJ2-3 TRBV12-3/TRBV12-4 . CASSFGETDTQYF TGTGCCAGCAGTTTTGGGGAGACAGATACGCAGTATTTT
TRBD1 TRBJ1-1 TRBV9 . CASSARDSEAFF TGTGCCAGCAGCGCCCGGGACAGTGAAGCTTTCTTT